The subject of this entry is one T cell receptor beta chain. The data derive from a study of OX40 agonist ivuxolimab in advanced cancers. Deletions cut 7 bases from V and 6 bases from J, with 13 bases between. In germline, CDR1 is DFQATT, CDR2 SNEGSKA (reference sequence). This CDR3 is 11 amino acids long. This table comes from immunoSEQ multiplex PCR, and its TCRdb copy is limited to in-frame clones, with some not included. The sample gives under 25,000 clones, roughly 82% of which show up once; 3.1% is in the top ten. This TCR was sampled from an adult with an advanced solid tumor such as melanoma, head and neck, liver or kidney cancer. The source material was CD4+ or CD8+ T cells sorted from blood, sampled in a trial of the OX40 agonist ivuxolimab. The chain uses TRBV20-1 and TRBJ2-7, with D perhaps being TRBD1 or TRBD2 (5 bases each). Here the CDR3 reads CSVSGPLEQYF. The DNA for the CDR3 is TGCAGTGTCTCGGGACCCCTCGAGCAGTACTTC.